This TCR beta chain is from a study of blood T cell repertoires in COVID-19. The overall study: Nucleic acid was either cDNA or gDNA, and it came from T cells, B-cell-depleted T cells, or PBMCs.

Assay: immunoSEQ multiplex PCR; the TCRdb copy retains only in-frame clones and omits some. Found here are approximately 200,000 clones, approximately 90% of them singletons; the top ten hold 2% to 2.5%. The CDR3 has 14 amino acids. Germline loops: CDR1 SGDLS, CDR2 YYNGEE. Trimming stripped 6 bases from V and 4 bases from J, with 13 bases between. This study enrolled people aged roughly 18 to 90 from approximately 24 US geographic areas. In Cohort 3, a recovered donor had either two negative PCRs, clearance, or symptom resolution. The receptor was derived from a woman aged 25 to 45 who had recovered from COVID-19. V and J are TRBV9 and TRBJ1-4; D might be TRBD1 (6 bases). Sequenced: PBMCs or T cells enriched from blood (not recorded which). The CDR3 loop is CASTPGAVNEKLFF. DNA for the CDR3: TGTGCCAGCACCCCAGGGGCTGTTAATGAAAAACTGTTTTTT.